This T cell receptor (beta chain) was sequenced during a study of siplizumab effects on memory and regulatory T cells. Researchers cocultured the mixed lymphocyte reaction cells at 37°C for approximately six days. A 1:1 mix was made of stimulator PBMCs labelled with Violet Dye and responder PBMCs labelled with CFSE. Assay used: immunoSEQ multiplex PCR; TCRdb lists only in-frame clones, some missing. Of about 15,000 clones in the sample, around 43% are singletons; the top ten hold 7.8%. The CDR3 consists of 16 residues. CDR1 and CDR2 (germline): SGHTA, FQGNSA. Trimming stripped 5 bases from V and 0 bases from J, with 14 bases between. Findings and caveats of the study: Memory cells seemed less diverse than naive T cells, which seemed major alloresponse contributors.

Details on this clone: The antigen is not known.

The sequence derives from a human donor in good health; the cells came from an allogeneic mixed lymphocyte reaction. Some clones in this sample may be carry-over from other donors' samples. The V call is TRBV7-2, the J call TRBJ1-5; TRBD1 is a possible D gene (5 bases). Sequencing input: CFSE-low (dividing) CD4+ T cells sorted from an allogeneic mixed lymphocyte reaction. The CDR3 DNA sequence: TGTGCCAGCAGCCCCGACAGAGCATTTAGCAATCAGCCCCAGCATTTT. Translated, it gives CASSPDRAFSNQPQHF. The complete variable domain, with remaining parts taken from reference TRBV7-2 and TRBJ1-5, reads GAGVSQSPSNKVTEKGKDVELRCDPISGHTALYWYRQSLGQGLEFLIYFQGNSAPDKSGLPSDRFSAERTGGSVSTLTIQRTQQEDSAVYLCASSPDRAFSNQPQHFGDGTRLSIL.